The rows below give T cell receptor beta chains drawn from one sample of a study of T cells in Graves' hyperthyroidism and ophthalmopathy. MiXCR, applied by TCRdb to the multiplex PCR reads, yields one record per CDR3 protein. Among 470,000 or so distinct CDR3 sequences listed, less than 25% were seen once. The specimen sequenced was blood. Receptor source: a man aged 18 to 29 with Graves' hyperthyroidism. CDR3s include the opening cysteine and the closing phenylalanine or tryptophan. A D gene is named only where the DNA matches it firmly. Size is omitted from some rows. Given values are once, few, many or a class for expanded clones.

j_call clone_size d_call v_call cdr3_nt cdr3_aa
TRBJ1-1 many NA TRBV11-2 TGTGCCAGCAGCTCTAGGAGGATGGGGAGTTCTGAAGCTTTCTTT CASSSRRMGSSEAFF
TRBJ2-5 NA NA TRBV12-3/TRBV12-4 TGTGCCAGCAGTTCGGGACACCGAAAAGAGACCCAGTACTTC CASSSGHRKETQYF
TRBJ1-5 many TRBD1 TRBV12-3/TRBV12-4 TGTGCCAGCAGTCCGACAGGGTTAAGCAATCAGCCCCAGCATTTT CASSPTGLSNQPQHF
TRBJ2-3 NA TRBD1 TRBV5-6 TGTGCCAGCAGCTTTTGGGGGACAGAGGATACGCAGTATTTT CASSFWGTEDTQYF
TRBJ1-2 NA NA TRBV6-1 TGTGCCAGCAGTGAGTCAGGGCCCGGCGGCTACACCTTC CASSESGPGGYTF
TRBJ2-7 NA NA TRBV10-3 TGTGCCATCAGTGAAGACCTCCTGGGCGACGAGCAGTACTTC CAISEDLLGDEQYF
TRBJ1-3 many TRBD1 TRBV2 TGTGCCAGCAGTGAAGGGACAGGGGATGGAAACACCATATATTTT CASSEGTGDGNTIYF
TRBJ1-1 NA NA TRBV27 TGTGCCAGCAGTAACCTGGGGGGTAGGATTGAAGCTTTCTTT CASSNLGGRIEAFF
TRBJ2-7 many NA TRBV12-3/TRBV12-4 TGTGCCAGCAGTTTGCCGAGGGGCAGTTACTACGAGCAGTACTTC CASSLPRGSYYEQYF
TRBJ2-5 many TRBD2 TRBV7-2 TGTGCCAGCAGCCTTCGGACTAGCGGGGAACAGACCCAGTACTTC CASSLRTSGEQTQYF
TRBJ1-5 many NA TRBV20-1 TGCAGTGCTAGAGGAAGGGTTGCTCAGCCCCAGCATTTT CSARGRVAQPQHF
TRBJ1-1 NA TRBD1 TRBV4-1 TGCGCCAGCAGCCAAGATCGAGGGGCAGGGGGGGTAGGAACTGAAGCTTTCTTT CASSQDRGAGGVGTEAFF
TRBJ2-7 many NA TRBV10-3 TGTGCCATCAGTGAGTCGGCGGCTCCCTCCTACGAGCAGTACTTC CAISESAAPSYEQYF
TRBJ1-2 few TRBD1 TRBV28 TGTGCCAGCAGTAACAGGGACAGGAGCATCTACACCTTC CASSNRDRSIYTF
TRBJ1-2 many TRBD1 TRBV12-3/TRBV12-4 TGTGCCAGCAGTTCTCGGGACAGCCCCGTCGGCTACACCTTC CASSSRDSPVGYTF
TRBJ2-1 few TRBD2 TRBV4-1 TGCGCCAGCAGCCGCAAGGGGCTAGCGGATTACAATGAGCAGTTCTTC CASSRKGLADYNEQFF
TRBJ1-1 few NA TRBV7-2 TGTGCCAGCAGCCCCTATCGGACGGATGAAGCTTTCTTT CASSPYRTDEAFF
TRBJ1-1 many NA TRBV15 TGTGCCACCAGCATACCGGGGCCGAACACTGAAGCTTTCTTT CATSIPGPNTEAFF
TRBJ1-3 NA NA TRBV20-1 TGCAGTGCTAAGACGAGCTCTGGAAACACCATATATTTT CSAKTSSGNTIYF
TRBJ1-5 many TRBD1 TRBV30 TGTGCCTGGAGTGGGGGGGACAGGGCTAAACGCAATCAGCCCCAGCATTTT CAWSGGDRAKRNQPQHF
TRBJ1-1 few NA TRBV7-9 TGTGCCAGCAGCTTAGCAGGTGACGCTGCTTTCTTT CASSLAGDAAFF
TRBJ2-7 many NA TRBV25-1 TGTGCCAGCAGTAAAACGGACGGGACTCCCCCCAAGCAGTACTTC CASSKTDGTPPKQYF
TRBJ1-1 many NA TRBV12-3/TRBV12-4 TGTGCCAGCACCCTCGGAGTCGGCAGAGTGAACACTGAAGCTTTCTTT CASTLGVGRVNTEAFF
TRBJ1-5 many NA TRBV6-2/TRBV6-3 TGTGCCAGCAGTTACAAGGGACCTGGCTTAATTAGCAATCAGCCCCAGCATTTT CASSYKGPGLISNQPQHF
TRBJ2-7 NA TRBD1 TRBV2 TGTGCCAGCAGTTTACAACAGGGGATTGACGAGCAGTACTTC CASSLQQGIDEQYF
TRBJ1-5 many NA TRBV19 TGTGCCAGTAGTATAGCGGTCCAGCCCCAGCATTTT CASSIAVQPQHF
TRBJ1-2 many TRBD1 TRBV10-2 TGCGCCAGCAGTGAGGCCGCGACAGGGCCTAACTATGGCTACACCTTC CASSEAATGPNYGYTF
TRBJ2-5 many NA TRBV6-2/TRBV6-3 TGTGCCAGCAGAGTAGCAGGATCCCAAGAGACCCAGTACTTC CASRVAGSQETQYF
TRBJ2-2 NA TRBD1 TRBV9 TGTGCCAGCAGCACAACCCACAGGGGTGCCGGGGAGCTGTTTTTT CASSTTHRGAGELFF
TRBJ2-7 many NA TRBV12-3/TRBV12-4 TGTGCCAGCAGAAAGAGGACAGAATCCTACGAGCAGTACTTC CASRKRTESYEQYF
TRBJ1-1 NA NA TRBV6-1 TGTGCCAGCCGGGAAGTGAACACTGAAGCTTTCTTT CASREVNTEAFF
TRBJ2-5 few NA TRBV6-1 TGTGCCAGCAGTAAGAGGGACATGTTGGAGACCCAGTACTTC CASSKRDMLETQYF
TRBJ2-7 NA NA TRBV12-3/TRBV12-4 TGTGCCAGCAGTTTCGCCGGGGAAGCGGCGTACGAGCAGTACTTC CASSFAGEAAYEQYF
TRBJ2-5 many TRBD2 TRBV10-1 TGCGCCAGCAGATCCGGGACTAGCGGCCTTTCGGGGCTCGGGGGCCGTGACCAAGAGACCCAGTACTTC CASRSGTSGLSGLGGRDQETQYF
TRBJ2-2 many TRBD1 TRBV28 TGTGCCAGCAGTCCGGGGACAGGGGATCACGGGGAGCTGTTTTTT CASSPGTGDHGELFF
TRBJ1-2 NA NA TRBV11-2 TGTGCCAGCAGCTTAGTGGGAACGGGGTCGGCGAACTATGGCTACACCTTC CASSLVGTGSANYGYTF
TRBJ1-5 many TRBD1 TRBV19 TGTGCCAGTAGTACGGACAGGGGAGGCCAGCCCCAGCATTTT CASSTDRGGQPQHF
TRBJ1-2 NA NA TRBV7-9 TGTGCCAGCAGCTTGGGGAGGGAGTACTATGGCTACACCTTC CASSLGREYYGYTF
TRBJ2-5 many TRBD2 TRBV11-1 TGTGCCAGCAGCGCCTCCGGGAGGCGGGGGGGCCAAGAGACCCAGTACTTC CASSASGRRGGQETQYF
TRBJ2-2 NA TRBD2 TRBV12-3/TRBV12-4 TGTGCCAGCAGTTTCACACTAGCGGGAACCGGGGAGCTGTTTTTT CASSFTLAGTGELFF
TRBJ1-1 many NA TRBV4-1 TGCGCCAGCAGCCCTTTAGGCCAACTGAACACTGAAGCTTTCTTT CASSPLGQLNTEAFF
TRBJ1-3 NA NA TRBV5-1 TGCGCCAGCAGCTTGGAAGGGGGCTCTGGAAACACCATATATTTT CASSLEGGSGNTIYF
TRBJ1-1 few NA TRBV6-1 TGTACCTACGGTCTCGGCCACGCCACTGAAGCTTTCTTT CTYGLGHATEAFF
TRBJ1-2 many NA TRBV19 TGTGCCAGTAGTATTTCAACAGGCAATGGCTACACCTTC CASSISTGNGYTF
TRBJ1-2 NA TRBD1 TRBV2 TGTGCCAGCAGTGCCTTTGGGACAGTTGGCTACACCTTC CASSAFGTVGYTF
TRBJ1-2 many TRBD1 TRBV25-1 TGTGCCAGCAGTGCGGTCGGCGGACAGGCCTATGGCTACACCTTC CASSAVGGQAYGYTF
TRBJ2-2 NA NA TRBV7-6 TGTGCCAGCAGCTGGGGACCCCGGAGGGGCACCGGGGAGCTGTTTTTT CASSWGPRRGTGELFF
TRBJ1-1 many TRBD1 TRBV27 TGTGCCAGCAGTTTAAGGACAGGGCGGAACACTGAAGCTTTCTTT CASSLRTGRNTEAFF
TRBJ1-2 NA NA TRBV4-1 TGCGCCAGCAGCCACGGCAGGGGCGGCAGTAATGGTGGCTACACCTTC CASSHGRGGSNGGYTF